Below, one T cell receptor beta chain is given with its context. The V and J ends lost 6 bases and 3 bases respectively, with 17 bases between them. Germline CDR1 and CDR2: SGHTA and FQGTGA. CDR3 length equals 15 residues. Assay execution proceeded at the deep level. Every subset had its genomic DNA shared out evenly among several immunoSEQ plates. Only in-frame clones appear in the TCRdb table, and some are missing; sequencing was by immunoSEQ multiplex PCR. The table records over a million clones, roughly 70% of them present only once. The sample is drawn from a study of shared clonotypes between healthy human individuals. Across the study: Donors had three CD4 naive, three CD4 memory, two CD8 naive and one CD8 memory plate apiece.

Sequenced: memory CD4+ T cells sorted from blood. Subset described: CD45RA-negative fraction. The sequence was obtained from a man aged 18 to 30 in good health. V usage is TRBV7-3 and J usage is TRBJ2-5; D is perhaps TRBD2 (5 bases). CDR3: CASSPRASPEETQYF. As DNA, the CDR3 is TGTGCCAGCAGTCCCCGGGCTAGCCCGGAAGAGACCCAGTACTTC.